The sequence of this T cell receptor (beta chain) was determined in a study of shared clonotypes between healthy human individuals. Study results and limitations: It was expected that sequencing depth would affect clonotype sharing among donors.

The CDR3 totals 13 residues. The V gene lost 0 bases and the J gene lost 4 bases, with 5 bases spanning the gap. Germline V CDR1 and CDR2: SGHKS, YYEKEE (reference sequence). Only a few counts were recorded for this clone. Its target is unknown. Other DNA sequences of this sample code for an identical CDR3. The run depth of the assay was deep. The method was immunoSEQ multiplex PCR; TCRdb's version includes in-frame clones alone and lacks a portion of them. The repertoire consists of some 2.3 million clones, with 93% occurring once and the leading ten covering roughly 0.36%. The rearrangement links TRBV5-5 to TRBJ1-5, with no clear D. This TCR derives from a man between 18 and 29 years old in good health. Some clones in this sample may be carry-over from other donors' samples. The sequencing input was naive CD4+ T cells from PBMCs. Subset denoted: CD45RA+ positively selected. CDR3 bases: TGTGCCAGCAGCTTGGACGGGAATCAGCCCCAGCATTTT. It translates to CASSLDGNQPQHF.